The rows below give T cell receptor beta chains drawn from one sample of a study of graft-versus-host responses after intestinal transplantation. Here immunoSEQ multiplex PCR was the method, and the copy in TCRdb shows in-frame clones only, minus some. The repertoire includes roughly 110,000 clones, approximately 90% of them detected once, and 0.23% sits in the top ten. What these receptors recognize is not known. The starting material was unstimulated CD4+ T cells sorted from spleen or lymph node cells, obtained before transplant. These receptors came from a human donor who was the organ donor for an intestinal transplant. CDR3s include the opening cysteine and the closing phenylalanine or tryptophan. D genes are given only for firm matches. Only part of the rows carry a size: once, few, many, or a class if the clone is expanded.

D	size	V	J	DNA	CDR3
NA	once	TRBV18	TRBJ2-1	TGTGCCAGCTCACCCGTACGGGACTCCAAACTCTTC	CASSPVRDSKLF
TRBD2	once	TRBV6-1	TRBJ2-1	TGTGCCAGATTTTTTGCTAGCGGGAGAATCCATGAGCAGCTCTTC	CARFFASGRIHEQLF
TRBD1	NA	TRBV5-5	TRBJ1-1	TGTGCCAGCAGCTATCCCTGGGACAGGGCTGAAGCTTTCTTT	CASSYPWDRAEAFF
NA	NA	TRBV7-6	TRBJ2-5	TGTGCCAGCAGCTTAGGACGGGACCAAGAGACCCAGTACTTC	CASSLGRDQETQYF
NA	NA	TRBV7-2	TRBJ2-3	TGTGCCAGCAGCCTGCTGCGGGGCTACACAGATACGCAGTATTTT	CASSLLRGYTDTQYF
NA	NA	TRBV7-9	TRBJ1-1	TGTGCCAGCAGCCCTAACTGGGGGCAGGCGGCGAACACTGAAGCTTTCTTT	CASSPNWGQAANTEAFF
NA	NA	TRBV5-8	TRBJ1-2	TGTGCCAGCAGCAAAGGGGGTCGTGGCTATGGCTACACCTTC	CASSKGGRGYGYTF
NA	NA	TRBV4-1	TRBJ2-3	TGCGCCAGCAGCGGACGATGGGGGCCCACAGATACGCAGTATTTT	CASSGRWGPTDTQYF
NA	NA	TRBV28	TRBJ2-2	TGTGCCAGCAGCCACACCCTGCCAGCCACCGGGGAGCTGTTTTTT	CASSHTLPATGELFF
NA	NA	TRBV19	TRBJ2-7	TGTGCCAGTAGTATCCAGGACAGATTTCCCTACGAGCAGTACTTC	CASSIQDRFPYEQYF
NA	NA	TRBV20-1	TRBJ2-7	TGCAGTGCTAGGGATCTCTACGAGCAGTACTTC	CSARDLYEQYF
NA	NA	TRBV9	TRBJ2-7	TGTGCCAGCAGCGTAGCTAGTCTACCCTCCTACGAGCAGTACTTC	CASSVASLPSYEQYF
TRBD2	NA	TRBV2	TRBJ2-1	TGTGCCAGCAGTCAACTAGCGGGAGGGTTCTACAATGAGCAGTTCTTC	CASSQLAGGFYNEQFF
TRBD2	NA	TRBV27	TRBJ2-1	TGTGCCAGCAGTTACGGACTAGCGGGTCTCTCCTACAATGAGCAGTTCTTC	CASSYGLAGLSYNEQFF
NA	NA	TRBV6-4	TRBJ2-6	TGTGCCAGCAGTCCGCAGCCTGGGGCCAACGTCCTGACTTTC	CASSPQPGANVLTF
NA	NA	TRBV7-2	TRBJ1-3	TGTGCCAGCAGCTTATTATTTAATATTTGGGGGCTCTCTGGAAACACCATATATTTT	CASSLLFNIWGLSGNTIYF
TRBD2	NA	TRBV7-7	TRBJ2-2	TGTGCTAGCAGCAGACTAGCGGGAGGCCACACCGGGGAGCTGTTTTTT	CASSRLAGGHTGELFF
NA	NA	TRBV15	TRBJ2-3	TGTGCCACCAGCAGAGGCAGGGGATTATCGGATACGCAGTATTTT	CATSRGRGLSDTQYF
TRBD2	NA	TRBV7-2	TRBJ2-5	TGTGCCAGCAGCTTGGGGGCGGGAGGACCAGGGACCCAGTACTTC	CASSLGAGGPGTQYF
TRBD1	NA	TRBV19	TRBJ2-7	TGTGCCAGTAGTATAGAGGGGACAGGAAACTACGAGCAGTACTTC	CASSIEGTGNYEQYF
NA	NA	TRBV5-6	TRBJ2-5	TGTGCCAGCAGCTTGCGGGTTTCGGTGGAGACCCAGTACTTC	CASSLRVSVETQYF
TRBD1	NA	TRBV5-1	TRBJ1-1	TGCGCCAGCAGCCCCGACCGGGACAGGAGGACTGAAGCTTTCTTT	CASSPDRDRRTEAFF
TRBD1	NA	TRBV9	TRBJ1-2	TGTGCCAGCAGCGTGGGACAGGCAGTCTATGGCTACACCTTC	CASSVGQAVYGYTF
NA	NA	TRBV27	TRBJ2-2	TGTGCCAGCACTGGGGGCAGGGGAATCCCCGGGGAGCTGTTTTTT	CASTGGRGIPGELFF
TRBD2	few	TRBV7-2	TRBJ2-3	TGTGCCAGCAGCTTAGGACTAGCGGGAGGCACAGATACGCAGTATTTT	CASSLGLAGGTDTQYF
TRBD2	once	TRBV10-2	TRBJ2-7	TGCGCCAGCAGAACACTAGCGGAGAACTACGAGCAGTACTTC	CASRTLAENYEQYF
NA	NA	TRBV6-5	TRBJ1-2	TGTGCCAGCAGGCCACCGGCAGGGGATGGCTACACCTTC	CASRPPAGDGYTF
NA	NA	TRBV21-1	TRBJ2-7	TGTGCCAACAGCCCGGGACAGTGCCCCGAGGAGAAGTACGAGCAGTACTTC	CANSPGQCPEEKYEQYF